Listed below are T cell receptor beta chains from one sample, sequenced in a study of lymphopenia after photon versus proton radiotherapy. Assay: immunoSEQ multiplex PCR; the TCRdb copy retains only in-frame clones and omits some. The table records 37,000 or so clones, 86% of them present only once. This material consisted of peripheral blood, taken from a patient treated with proton-based radiotherapy. The receptor set was obtained from a woman in her 70s with pancreatic cancer. Some clones in this sample may be carry-over from other donors' samples. Both conserved end residues are part of each CDR3. D genes are given only for firm matches.

DNA	CDR3	V	J	D
TGTGCCAGTCAAAACTATAAGTCCCCGGGACAGGCTACAGAGACCCAGTACTTC	CASQNYKSPGQATETQYF	TRBV28	TRBJ2-5	TRBD1
TGTGCCAGCAGCTTAGGACGTAATGAAAAACTGTTTTTT	CASSLGRNEKLFF	TRBV11-2	TRBJ1-4	-
TGCGCCAGCAGCTTGTCAGGGGGTAATGCCGGGGAGCTGTTTTTT	CASSLSGGNAGELFF	TRBV5-1	TRBJ2-2	TRBD1
TGTGCCAGCACCTTACCTGGAGGGGGGATTGACAATGAGCAGTTCTTC	CASTLPGGGIDNEQFF	TRBV5-8	TRBJ2-1	-
TGTGCCAGCAGCCCCAGGAGGGATGGAAACACCATATATTTT	CASSPRRDGNTIYF	TRBV4-2	TRBJ1-3	-
TGTGCCAGCAGTTTTGAGGCGAGCCTCGGGACCCAGTACTTC	CASSFEASLGTQYF	TRBV27	TRBJ2-5	-
TGTGCCAGCAGTGAAAAGGGGGGGGATGAAAAACTGTTTTTT	CASSEKGGDEKLFF	TRBV6-1	TRBJ1-4	-
TGTGCCAGCAGTTACCTGAGCAATCAGGGGCGGGACTACACCTTC	CASSYLSNQGRDYTF	TRBV6-5	TRBJ1-2	-
TGTGCCAGCAGCCCCGCACCAGAGACCCAGTACTTC	CASSPAPETQYF	TRBV5-4	TRBJ2-5	-
TGTGCCAGCTCACCAGGCAGCTACGAGCAGTACTTC	CASSPGSYEQYF	TRBV18	TRBJ2-7	-
TGTGCCAGCACCCGGAGGTGGGCCACCTCATACCAAGAGACCCAGTACTTC	CASTRRWATSYQETQYF	TRBV5-4	TRBJ2-5	-
TGTGCCAGCAGTGCGACGATCTCGAACACCATATATTTT	CASSATISNTIYF	TRBV6-5	TRBJ1-3	-
TGTGCCAGCAGCTTAGGGACAGGTTTTCAAGAGACCCAGTACTTC	CASSLGTGFQETQYF	TRBV11-2	TRBJ2-5	TRBD1
TGCGCCAGCAGCCCGGGGGGCGAGCAGTACTTC	CASSPGGEQYF	TRBV5-1	TRBJ2-7	TRBD2